The 3 T cell receptor beta chains reported below all come from one sample, sequenced in a study of low-dose radiotherapy and immunotherapy resistance in tumors. Time point denoted: before trial treatment. Alpha- and beta-chain coverage of first-strand cDNA came from TRAV- and TRBV-specific primers. TCRs were put through around 20 PCR cycles of amplification with Phusion. A constant-region primer and the V-primer adapter served as the primer pair. TCRdb reprocessed the reads with MiXCR, giving one entry per CDR3 protein. The table records 75,000 to 95,000 distinct CDR3 sequences, around 18% of them present only once. The sample here was PBMCs, taken before treatment. Receptors were obtained from a male donor with prostate cancer.

This clonotype was observed many times. This sequence joins TRBV29-1 and TRBJ1-4, with D unresolved. Looked up from germline, CDR1 is SQVTM and CDR2 is ANQGSEA. The V and J ends lost 2 bases and 4 bases respectively, with 2 bases between them. The CDR3 runs to 11 residues. The CDR3 DNA is TGCAGCGTTGAAAATAATGAAAAACTGTTTTTT. This gives the protein CSVENNEKLFF.

This clonotype showed up many times. This chain uses TRBV13 with TRBJ2-1; 8 bases fit TRBD2. Germline trimming cut 5 bases from V and 6 bases from J; bases unmatched to any gene: 3. The CDR3 has 13 amino acids. Germline V gives CDR1 PRHDT, CDR2 FYEKMQ (reference sequence). CDR3 nucleotide sequence: TGTGCCAGCAGCCTTACTAGCGGCAATGAGCAGTTCTTC. Translating it yields CASSLTSGNEQFF.

This clonotype came up many times. The rearrangement uses TRBV28 and TRBJ1-5, with 12 bases that match TRBD1. The CDR3 is made up of 19 amino acids. Per germline, CDR1 MDHEN and CDR2 SYDVKM. V trimming: 2 bases; J trimming: 3 bases; junction bases outside the gene matches: 11. The CDR3 coding sequence is TGTGCCAGCAGTTTAGGGACAGGGGGCGGTGGGAGAGACAATCAGCCCCAGCATTTT. Its protein is CASSLGTGGGGRDNQPQHF.